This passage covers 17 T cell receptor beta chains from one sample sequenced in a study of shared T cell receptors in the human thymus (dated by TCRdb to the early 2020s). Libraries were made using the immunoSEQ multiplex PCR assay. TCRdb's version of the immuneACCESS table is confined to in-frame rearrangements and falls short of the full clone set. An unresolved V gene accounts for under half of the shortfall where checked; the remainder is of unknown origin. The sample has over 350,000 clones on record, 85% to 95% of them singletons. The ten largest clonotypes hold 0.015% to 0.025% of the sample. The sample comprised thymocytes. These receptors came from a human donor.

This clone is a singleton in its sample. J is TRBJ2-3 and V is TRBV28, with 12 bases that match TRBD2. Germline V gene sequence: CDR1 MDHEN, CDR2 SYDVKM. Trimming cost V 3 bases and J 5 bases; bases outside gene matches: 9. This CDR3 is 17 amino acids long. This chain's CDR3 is CASSFGRLAGAVDTQYF. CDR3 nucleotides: TGTGCCAGCAGTTTTGGGAGACTAGCGGGAGCTGTAGATACGCAGTATTTT.

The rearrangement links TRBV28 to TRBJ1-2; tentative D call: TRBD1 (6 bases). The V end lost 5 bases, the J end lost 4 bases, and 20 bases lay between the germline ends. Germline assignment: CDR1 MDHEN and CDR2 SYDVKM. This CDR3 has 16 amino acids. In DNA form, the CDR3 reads TGTGCCAGCAGTCCGCCGAGACAGGCTCCCGGCTATGGCTACACCTTC. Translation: CASSPPRQAPGYGYTF.

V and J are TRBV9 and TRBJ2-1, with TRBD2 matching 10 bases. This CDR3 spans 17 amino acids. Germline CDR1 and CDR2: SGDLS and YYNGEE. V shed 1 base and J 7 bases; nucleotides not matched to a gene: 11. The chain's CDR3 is CASSVRSGLAEGNEQFF. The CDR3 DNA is TGTGCCAGCAGCGTACGGTCCGGACTAGCGGAGGGGAATGAGCAGTTCTTC.

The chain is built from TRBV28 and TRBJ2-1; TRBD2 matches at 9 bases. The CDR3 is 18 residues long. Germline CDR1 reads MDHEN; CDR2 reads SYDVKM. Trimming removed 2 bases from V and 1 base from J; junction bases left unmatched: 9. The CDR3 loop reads CASSLGGLAGGSYNEQFF. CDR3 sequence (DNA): TGTGCCAGCAGTTTAGGGGGACTAGCCGGCGGATCCTACAATGAGCAGTTCTTC. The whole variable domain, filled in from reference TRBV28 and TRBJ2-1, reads DVKVTQSSRYLVKRTGEKVFLECVQDMDHENMFWYRQDPGLGLRLIYFSYDVKMKEKGDIPEGYSVSREKKERFSLILESASTNQTSMYLCASSLGGLAGGSYNEQFFGPGTRLTVL.

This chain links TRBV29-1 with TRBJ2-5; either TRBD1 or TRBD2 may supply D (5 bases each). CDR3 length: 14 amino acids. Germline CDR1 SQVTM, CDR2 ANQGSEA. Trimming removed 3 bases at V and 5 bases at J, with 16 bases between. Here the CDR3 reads CSVEGREAEETQYF. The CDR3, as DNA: TGCAGCGTTGAGGGCAGGGAAGCGGAGGAGACCCAGTACTTC.

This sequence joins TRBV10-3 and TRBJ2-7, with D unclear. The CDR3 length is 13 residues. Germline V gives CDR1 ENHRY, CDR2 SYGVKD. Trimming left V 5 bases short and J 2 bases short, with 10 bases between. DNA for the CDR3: TGTGCCATCAGTAGGTTCGGGCCCTACGAGCAGTACTTC. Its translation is CAISRFGPYEQYF.

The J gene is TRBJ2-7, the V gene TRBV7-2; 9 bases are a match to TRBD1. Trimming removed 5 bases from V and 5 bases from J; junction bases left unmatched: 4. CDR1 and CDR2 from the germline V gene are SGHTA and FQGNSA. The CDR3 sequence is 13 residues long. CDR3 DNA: TGTGCCAGCAGCGAACAGGGGGCCCACGAGCAGTACTTC. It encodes CASSEQGAHEQYF.

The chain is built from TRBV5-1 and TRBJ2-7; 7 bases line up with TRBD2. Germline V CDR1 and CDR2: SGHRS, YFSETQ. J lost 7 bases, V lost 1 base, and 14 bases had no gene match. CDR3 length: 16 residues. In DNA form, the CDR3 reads TGCGCCAGCAGCTTGCTCGTCGGGAGGACCCCGGGAGAGCAGTACTTC. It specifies CASSLLVGRTPGEQYF.

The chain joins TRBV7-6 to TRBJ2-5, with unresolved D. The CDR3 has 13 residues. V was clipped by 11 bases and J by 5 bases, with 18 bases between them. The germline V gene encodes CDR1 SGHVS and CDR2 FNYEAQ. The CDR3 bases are TGTGCCGTCAGAACCGGGCCTAAGGAGACCCAGTACTTC. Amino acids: CAVRTGPKETQYF.

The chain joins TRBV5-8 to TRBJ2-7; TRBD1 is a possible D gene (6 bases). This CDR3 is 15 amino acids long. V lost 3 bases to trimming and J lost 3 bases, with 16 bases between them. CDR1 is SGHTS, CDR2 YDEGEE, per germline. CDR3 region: CASSSSRTVDYEQYF. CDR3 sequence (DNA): TGTGCCAGCAGCTCCTCCAGGACAGTAGACTACGAGCAGTACTTC.

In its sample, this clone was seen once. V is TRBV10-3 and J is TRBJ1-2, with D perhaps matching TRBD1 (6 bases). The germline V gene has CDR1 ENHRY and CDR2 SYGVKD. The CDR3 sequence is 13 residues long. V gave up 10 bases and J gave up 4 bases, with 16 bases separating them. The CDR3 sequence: CATTGPPRYGYTF. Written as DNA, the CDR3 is TGTGCCACGACAGGACCTCCGCGCTATGGCTACACCTTC.

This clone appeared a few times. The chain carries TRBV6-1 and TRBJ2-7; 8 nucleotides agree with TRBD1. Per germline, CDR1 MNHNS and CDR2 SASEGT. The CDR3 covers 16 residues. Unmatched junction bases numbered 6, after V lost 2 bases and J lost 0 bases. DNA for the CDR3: TGTGCCAGCAGTGAAAGCCGGGACAGGAGCTCCTACGAGCAGTACTTC. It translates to CASSESRDRSSYEQYF.

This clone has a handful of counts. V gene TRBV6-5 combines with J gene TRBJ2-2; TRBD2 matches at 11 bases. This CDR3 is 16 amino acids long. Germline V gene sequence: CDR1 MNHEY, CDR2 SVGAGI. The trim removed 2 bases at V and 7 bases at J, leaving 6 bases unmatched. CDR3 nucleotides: TGTGCCAGCAGTTACCAAACTAGCGGGAGTATCGGGGAGCTGTTTTTT. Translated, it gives CASSYQTSGSIGELFF.

The DNA for the CDR3 is TGTGCCAGTGGCTCGGGGACAGGGGTATATAGCAATCAGCCCCAGCATTTT. This sequence encodes CASGSGTGVYSNQPQHF. This chain connects TRBV19 to TRBJ1-5; 10 bases match TRBD1. This CDR3 region has 17 residues. J lost 0 bases, V lost 8 bases, and 10 bases had no gene match. Germline-derived CDR1 and CDR2 are LNHDA and SQIVND (reference sequence).

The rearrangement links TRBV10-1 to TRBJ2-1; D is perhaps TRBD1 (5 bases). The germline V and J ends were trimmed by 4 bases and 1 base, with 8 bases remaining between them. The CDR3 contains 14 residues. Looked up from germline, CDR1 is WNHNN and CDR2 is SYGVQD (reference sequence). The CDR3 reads CASSVGASYNEQFF. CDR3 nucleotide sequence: TGCGCCAGCAGTGTTGGGGCGTCCTACAATGAGCAGTTCTTC.

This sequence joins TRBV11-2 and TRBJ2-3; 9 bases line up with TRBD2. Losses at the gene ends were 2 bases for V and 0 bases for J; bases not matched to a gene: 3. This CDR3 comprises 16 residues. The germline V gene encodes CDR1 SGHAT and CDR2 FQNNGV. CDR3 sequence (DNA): TGTGCCAGCAGCTTATGGGGACTAGCTAGCACAGATACGCAGTATTTT. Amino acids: CASSLWGLASTDTQYF. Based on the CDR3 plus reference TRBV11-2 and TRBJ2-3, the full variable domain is EAGVAQSPRYKIIEKRQSVAFWCNPISGHATLYWYQQILGQGPKLLIQFQNNGVVDDSQLPKDRFSAERLKGVDSTLKIQPAKLEDSAVYLCASSLWGLASTDTQYFGPGTRLTVL.

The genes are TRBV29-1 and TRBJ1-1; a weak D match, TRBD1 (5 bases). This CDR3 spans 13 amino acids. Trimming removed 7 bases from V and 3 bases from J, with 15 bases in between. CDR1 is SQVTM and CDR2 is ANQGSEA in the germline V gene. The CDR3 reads CSASRDVDTEAFF. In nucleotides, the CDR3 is TGCAGCGCCTCCCGGGACGTGGACACTGAAGCTTTCTTT.